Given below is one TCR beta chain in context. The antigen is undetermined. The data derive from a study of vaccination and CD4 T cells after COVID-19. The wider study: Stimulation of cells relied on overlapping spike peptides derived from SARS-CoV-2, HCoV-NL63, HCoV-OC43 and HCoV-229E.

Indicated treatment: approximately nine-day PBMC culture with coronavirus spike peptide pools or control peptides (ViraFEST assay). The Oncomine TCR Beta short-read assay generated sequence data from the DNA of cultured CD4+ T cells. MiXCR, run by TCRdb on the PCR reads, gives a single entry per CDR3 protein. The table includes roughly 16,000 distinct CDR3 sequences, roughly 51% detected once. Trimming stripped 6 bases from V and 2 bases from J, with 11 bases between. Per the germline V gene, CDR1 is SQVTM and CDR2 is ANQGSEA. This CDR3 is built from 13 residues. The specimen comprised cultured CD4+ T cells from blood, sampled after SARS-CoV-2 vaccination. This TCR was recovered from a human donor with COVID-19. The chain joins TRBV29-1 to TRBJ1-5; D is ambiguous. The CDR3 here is CSVRGAGNQPQHF. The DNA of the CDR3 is TGCAGCGTCCGCGGCGCGGGCAATCAGCCCCAGCATTTT.